This T cell receptor (beta chain) was identified in a study of blood T cell repertoires in COVID-19. CDR1 and CDR2 from the germline V gene are SGDLS and YYNGEE. V dropped 1 base and J dropped 5; count of bases not matched to a gene: 7. CDR3 length equals 15 residues. This clone appeared once. Here immunoSEQ multiplex PCR was the method, and the copy in TCRdb shows in-frame clones only, minus some. This table has fewer than 250,000 clones, about nine tenths appearing once. This clonotype originated in a man younger than 45 with COVID-19, enrolled during active disease. The sequenced sample was peripheral blood. The chain links TRBV9 to TRBJ1-1; 8 bases line up with TRBD1. The DNA for the CDR3 is TGTGCCAGCAGCGTATACAGGGGGGAAGGGACTGAAGCTTTCTTT. Protein sequence: CASSVYRGEGTEAFF.